This T cell receptor (beta chain) was recovered during a study of PD-1 blockade in classical Hodgkin lymphoma. Study-level findings and limits: Exclusion was applied to patients who started nivolumab under 1 year after ASCT. Complete responders' diversity at baseline resembled that of newly diagnosed patients. Reports indicated that newly diagnosed patients had lower baseline TCR diversity than healthy donors did.

Germline V gene lookup returns CDR1 SEHNR and CDR2 FQNEAQ (reference sequence). The CDR3 is 15 amino acids. Unmatched junction bases numbered 2, after V lost 3 bases and J lost 2 bases. Sequenced by immunoSEQ multiplex PCR; TCRdb stores in-frame clones only, minus some. The data contain about 6,900 clones, 86% of them singletons. About this clone: Its antigen remains unknown.

Stated time point: cycle 4 day 1 (C4D1), after more than 5 weeks of nivolumab. Every one of the patients relapsed after autologous stem cell transplantation (brentuximab vedotin exposure was variable). This specimen was peripheral blood mononuclear cells (PBMCs), taken before the fourth cycle of nivolumab. J is TRBJ2-5 and V is TRBV7-9; 11 bases line up with TRBD2. This TCR derives from a human donor with classical Hodgkin lymphoma. The CDR3: CASSFRTSGQETQYF. The CDR3 DNA reads TGTGCCAGCAGCTTTAGGACTAGCGGGCAAGAGACCCAGTACTTC.